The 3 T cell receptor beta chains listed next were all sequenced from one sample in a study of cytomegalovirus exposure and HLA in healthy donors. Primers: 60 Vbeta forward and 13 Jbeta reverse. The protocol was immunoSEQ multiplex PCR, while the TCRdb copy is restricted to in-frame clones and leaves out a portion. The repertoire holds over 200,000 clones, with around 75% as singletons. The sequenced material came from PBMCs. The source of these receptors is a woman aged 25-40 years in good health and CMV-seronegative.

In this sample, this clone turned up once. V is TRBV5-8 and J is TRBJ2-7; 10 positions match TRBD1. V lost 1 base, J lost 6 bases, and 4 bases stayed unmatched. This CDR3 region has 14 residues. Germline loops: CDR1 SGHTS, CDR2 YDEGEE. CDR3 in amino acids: CASSLRGQGLEQYF. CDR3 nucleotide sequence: TGTGCCAGCAGCTTGAGGGGACAGGGGCTCGAGCAGTACTTC.

The CDR3 reads CASSLVLAGAGEQYF. The CDR3 DNA follows: TGTGCCAGCAGCTTGGTACTAGCGGGAGCCGGGGAGCAGTACTTC. J is TRBJ2-7 and V is TRBV5-4, with 11 positions matching TRBD2. CDR1 and CDR2 from the germline V gene are SGHNT and YYREEE (reference sequence). V gave up 0 bases and J gave up 7 bases; unmatched junction bases: 6. This CDR3 contains 15 residues.

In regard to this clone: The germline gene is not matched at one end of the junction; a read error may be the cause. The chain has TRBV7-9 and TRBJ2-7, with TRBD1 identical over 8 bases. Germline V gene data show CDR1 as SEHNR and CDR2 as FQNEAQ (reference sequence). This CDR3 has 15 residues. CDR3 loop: CSSSLQTGESREQYF. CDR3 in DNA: TGTTCCAGCAGCTTACAGACAGGGGAATCTCGCGAGCAGTACTTC.